Listed here are 22 T cell receptor beta chains from one sample, sequenced in a study of blood T cell repertoires in COVID-19. Libraries were prepared by immunoSEQ multiplex PCR; TCRdb keeps only in-frame clonotypes and omits some of them. The sample records 90,000 to 150,000 clones, approximately 87% being singletons. The sequenced material came from peripheral blood. Receptor source: a woman in her forties or fifties with acute or convalescent COVID-19.

This chain joins TRBV7-8 and TRBJ1-6; TRBD1 aligns across 8 bases. Germline V gene data show CDR1 as SGHVS and CDR2 as FQNEAQ. V dropped 7 bases and J dropped 5; count of bases not matched to a gene: 4. The CDR3 runs to 14 residues. The CDR3 here is CASTGQGDNSPLHF. DNA for the CDR3: TGTGCCAGCACCGGACAGGGTGATAATTCACCCCTCCACTTT. The variable domain in full, with the rest retrieved from reference TRBV7-8 and TRBJ1-6, is GAGVSQSPRYKVAKRGQDVALRCDPISGHVSLFWYQQALGQGPEFLTYFQNEAQLDKSGLPSDRFFAERPEGSVSTLKIQRTQQEDSAVYLCASTGQGDNSPLHFGNGTRLTVT.

V and J are TRBV7-9 and TRBJ2-5; D gene uncertain. With 1 base removed from V and 4 bases from J, the gap between germline ends came to 10 bases. This CDR3 is 14 amino acids long. CDR1 SEHNR and CDR2 FQNEAQ come from the germline V gene (reference sequence). The CDR3 coding sequence is TGTGCCAGCAGCTTAGGTTCAGGCCGAGAGACCCAGTACTTC. It is translated as CASSLGSGRETQYF.

J is TRBJ2-5 and V is TRBV5-6, with D maybe TRBD2 (6 bases). Germline values: CDR1 SGHDT, CDR2 YYEEEE. Trimming removed 3 bases from V and 4 bases from J, with 10 bases in between. There are 13 residues in the CDR3. The CDR3 DNA is TGTGCCAGCAGCTCGGGGGTTATAGAGACCCAGTACTTC. The encoded protein is CASSSGVIETQYF.

About this clone: This sample includes further DNA sequences coding for the same CDR3. The chain combines TRBV6-5 with TRBJ1-2; maybe TRBD1 (5 bases). Germline values: CDR1 MNHEY, CDR2 SVGAGI. Trimming took 0 bases from V and 4 from J, leaving 6 bases between them. The CDR3 covers 13 residues. In DNA form, the CDR3 reads TGTGCCAGCAGTTACTCCCAGGGCTATGGCTACACCTTC. This codes for CASSYSQGYGYTF.

V is TRBV24-1 and J is TRBJ2-1; 11 bases align to TRBD2. This CDR3 region has 15 residues. J was trimmed by 6 bases and V by 4 bases; bases with no gene match: 4. The germline gives CDR1 KGHDR, CDR2 SFDVKD. The CDR3 sequence is CATSDPGTSGNEQFF. The CDR3 nucleotides read TGTGCCACCAGTGACCCCGGGACTAGCGGCAATGAGCAGTTCTTC.

The chain has TRBV7-6 and TRBJ1-6; D not certain. Trimming left V 3 bases short and J 1 base short, with 4 bases between. Germline loops: CDR1 SGHVS, CDR2 FNYEAQ. This CDR3 region has 14 residues. CDR3 DNA sequence: TGTGCCAGCAGCTTCAGTTCCTATAATTCACCCCTCCACTTT. It specifies CASSFSSYNSPLHF.

This clone was detected only a few times. The gene calls are TRBV4-3 and TRBJ1-1, with unresolved D. V lost 4 bases to trimming and J lost 1 base, with 10 bases between them. CDR1 is LGHNA, CDR2 YSLEER, per germline. The CDR3 extends over 14 amino acids. CDR3 in amino acids: CASSRAVSNTEAFF. DNA for the CDR3: TGCGCCAGCAGCCGCGCGGTATCGAACACTGAAGCTTTCTTT.

The chain joins TRBV10-2 to TRBJ1-1; 7 bases are a match to TRBD1. Germline CDR1 and CDR2: WSHSY and SAAADI. Germline trimming cut 5 bases from V and 4 bases from J; bases unmatched to any gene: 7. The CDR3 loop spans 14 amino acids. The DNA of the CDR3 is TGCGCCAGCAGTTCCGACAGGGCGGGCACTGAAGCTTTCTTT. It specifies CASSSDRAGTEAFF.

This clone appeared once. The V call is TRBV12-5, the J call TRBJ1-1; D possibly corresponds to TRBD1 (5 bases). Germline-derived CDR1 and CDR2 are LGHNT and FRNRAP. The V end lost 7 bases, the J end lost 3 bases, and 9 bases lay between the germline ends. This CDR3 contains 12 residues. CDR3 sequence reads: CASAQGHTEAFF. The DNA of the CDR3 is TGTGCTAGTGCCCAGGGCCACACTGAAGCTTTCTTT.

The chain is built from TRBV10-3 and TRBJ2-2; possible D gene TRBD2, 7 bases. The CDR3 contains 15 residues. Trimming cost V 3 bases and J 5 bases, with 13 bases left between them. Germline V lookup: CDR1 ENHRY, CDR2 SYGVKD. In DNA, the CDR3 is TGTGCCATCAGTGACGGCGGGGGCGGGACCGGGGAGCTGTTTTTT. Its translation: CAISDGGGGTGELFF.

This clone was observed once. The chain is built from TRBV7-3 and TRBJ2-1; 8 bases are shared with TRBD2. The ends lost 5 bases at V and 9 bases at J; junction bases unmatched: 15. CDR1 and CDR2 (germline): SGHTA, FQGTGA. The CDR3 is 16 amino acids. CDR3 in amino acids: CASSLAGTSSFGEQFF. The CDR3 region has the DNA TGTGCCAGCAGCCTCGCCGGGACTAGTAGCTTCGGTGAGCAGTTCTTC.

V and J are TRBV7-9 and TRBJ1-2; no clear D gene. In germline, CDR1 is SEHNR, CDR2 FQNEAQ (reference sequence). Between the trimmed V and J ends, which lost 3 bases and 3 bases, there was a span of 11 bases. CDR3 length equals 14 residues. The CDR3 region is CASSFEGTDYGYTF. As DNA, the CDR3 is TGTGCCAGCAGCTTTGAGGGAACAGACTATGGCTACACCTTC.

The rearrangement uses TRBV6-2 or TRBV6-3 and TRBJ1-1; D is uncertain. V was trimmed by 4 bases and J by 6 bases, leaving 12 bases between them. This CDR3 comprises 13 residues. Per germline, CDR1 MNHEY and CDR2 SVGEGT. The CDR3 sequence: CASSFEGDAEAFF. The DNA for the CDR3 is TGTGCCAGCAGTTTTGAGGGTGATGCTGAAGCTTTCTTT.

Written as DNA, the CDR3 is TGTGCCAGCAGCTTAGGCAGGCGACAGCCCCAGCATTTT. Its translation: CASSLGRRQPQHF. The chain combines TRBV7-2 with TRBJ1-5; D gene unclear. Germline V gene sequence: CDR1 SGHTA, CDR2 FQGNSA. CDR3 length: 13 residues. V lost 1 base, J lost 7 bases, and 8 bases lay in between.

The chain links TRBV4-3 to TRBJ2-2, with 13 nucleotides matching TRBD2. The CDR3 length is 18 residues. The ends lost 4 bases at V and 4 bases at J; junction bases unmatched: 9. The germline V gene has CDR1 LGHNA and CDR2 YSLEER. The CDR3 region is CASSPWTSGGYGTGELFF. The CDR3 bases are TGCGCCAGCAGCCCCTGGACTAGCGGGGGATATGGCACCGGGGAGCTGTTTTTT.

The chain combines TRBV7-5 with TRBJ1-1. TRBV7-5 has pseudogene status. CDR3 length: 16 residues. The DNA of the CDR3 is TGTGTCAGAAGCTTAGCATTGAGACTCATGAACACTGAAGCTTTCTTT. Residues: CVRSLALRLMNTEAFF.

This chain uses TRBV19 with TRBJ1-5; the D is unclear. The V end lost 3 bases, the J end lost 0 bases, and 12 bases lay between the germline ends. CDR3 length: 16 residues. In germline, CDR1 is LNHDA, CDR2 SQIVND (reference sequence). CDR3 sequence: CASSIEGGYSNQPQHF. For the CDR3, the DNA is TGTGCCAGTAGTATTGAGGGCGGGTATAGCAATCAGCCCCAGCATTTT. Filled out from reference TRBV19 and TRBJ1-5, the complete variable domain reads DGGITQSPKYLFRKEGQNVTLSCEQNLNHDAMYWYRQDPGQGLRLIYYSQIVNDFQKGDIAEGYSVSREKKESFPLTVTSAQKNPTAFYLCASSIEGGYSNQPQHFGDGTRLSIL.

The gene calls are TRBV6-6 and TRBJ1-5, with D unresolved. The V end lost 4 bases, the J end lost 5 bases, and 6 bases lay between the germline ends. The germline CDR1 and CDR2 sequences are MNHNY and SVGAGI (reference sequence). There are 12 residues in the CDR3. The DNA for the CDR3 is TGTGCCAGCAGTTCCACGGATCAGCCCCAGCATTTT. Translating gives CASSSTDQPQHF.

This rearrangement joins TRBV7-2 to TRBJ2-3; D unresolved. CDR1 is SGHTA, CDR2 FQGNSA, per germline. Trimming shortened V by 2 bases and J by 4 bases, and 7 bases separated the two germline ends. CDR3 size: 13 residues. The CDR3 DNA sequence: TGTGCCAGCAGCTTACGCCGGTCAGATACGCAGTATTTT. It is translated as CASSLRRSDTQYF.

V usage is TRBV18 and J usage is TRBJ1-5, with TRBD1 matching over 8 bases. Germline V CDR1 and CDR2: KGHSH, LQKENI. J gave up 5 bases and V 6 bases, and 12 bases lay outside the gene matches. The CDR3 consists of 16 residues. The CDR3 is CASSANRGGGDQPQHF. Here the CDR3 DNA reads TGTGCCAGCTCTGCAAACAGGGGGGGAGGCGATCAGCCCCAGCATTTT.

The rearrangement links TRBV3-1 (or the pseudogene TRBV3-2) to TRBJ1-1; the D gene is possibly TRBD1 (6 bases). The V and J ends lost 8 bases and 1 base respectively, with 11 bases between them. This CDR3 is 13 amino acids long. Germline loops: CDR1 LGHDT, CDR2 YNNKEL (reference sequence). The CDR3 spells CASARGKNTEAFF. CDR3 nucleotide sequence: TGTGCCAGCGCAAGGGGGAAGAACACTGAAGCTTTCTTT.

This chain links TRBV10-3 with TRBJ2-6; D call uncertain. Germline CDR1 is ENHRY and CDR2 is SYGVKD. The CDR3 totals 16 residues. Trimming stripped 9 bases from V and 0 bases from J, with 15 bases between. The CDR3 nucleotides read TGTGCCATGTCCCAAGTAGTAAACTCTGGGGCCAACGTCCTGACTTTC. It translates to CAMSQVVNSGANVLTF.